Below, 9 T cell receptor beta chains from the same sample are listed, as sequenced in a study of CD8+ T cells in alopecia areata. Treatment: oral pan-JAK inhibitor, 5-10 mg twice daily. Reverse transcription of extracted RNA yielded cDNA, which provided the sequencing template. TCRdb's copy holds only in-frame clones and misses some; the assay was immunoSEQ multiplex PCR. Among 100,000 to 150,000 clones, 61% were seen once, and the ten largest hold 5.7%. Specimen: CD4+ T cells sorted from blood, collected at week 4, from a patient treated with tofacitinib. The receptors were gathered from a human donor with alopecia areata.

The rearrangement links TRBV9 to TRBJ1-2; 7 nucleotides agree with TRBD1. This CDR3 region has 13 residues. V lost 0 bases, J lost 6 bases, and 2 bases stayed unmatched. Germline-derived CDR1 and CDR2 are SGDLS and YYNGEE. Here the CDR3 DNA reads TGTGCCAGCAGCGTAGCCAGGGGGGATGGCTACACCTTC. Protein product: CASSVARGDGYTF. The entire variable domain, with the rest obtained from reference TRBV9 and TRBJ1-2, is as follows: DSGVTQTPKHLITATGQRVTLRCSPRSGDLSVYWYQQSLDQGLQFLIQYYNGEERAKGNILERFSAQQFPDLHSELNLSSLELGDSALYFCASSVARGDGYTFGSGTRLTVV.

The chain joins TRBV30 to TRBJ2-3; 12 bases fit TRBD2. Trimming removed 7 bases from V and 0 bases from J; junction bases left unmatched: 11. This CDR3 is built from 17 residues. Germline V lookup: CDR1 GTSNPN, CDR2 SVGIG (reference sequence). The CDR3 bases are TGTGCCTACCGATCGGGACTAGCGGGCCGAAGCACAGATACGCAGTATTTT. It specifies CAYRSGLAGRSTDTQYF.

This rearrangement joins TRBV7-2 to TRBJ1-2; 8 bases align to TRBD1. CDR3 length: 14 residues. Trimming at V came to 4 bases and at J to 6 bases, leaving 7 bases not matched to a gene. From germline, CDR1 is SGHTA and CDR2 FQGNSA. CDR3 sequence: CASSSPDRVHGYTF. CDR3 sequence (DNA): TGTGCCAGCAGCTCGCCGGACAGGGTGCATGGCTACACCTTC.

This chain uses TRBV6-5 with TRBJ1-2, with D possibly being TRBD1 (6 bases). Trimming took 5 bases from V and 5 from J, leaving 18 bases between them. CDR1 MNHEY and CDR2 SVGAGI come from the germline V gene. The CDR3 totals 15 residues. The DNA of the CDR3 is TGTGCCAGCAGTCTTGACGAACAGGGTCGGTATGGCTACACCTTC. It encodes CASSLDEQGRYGYTF.

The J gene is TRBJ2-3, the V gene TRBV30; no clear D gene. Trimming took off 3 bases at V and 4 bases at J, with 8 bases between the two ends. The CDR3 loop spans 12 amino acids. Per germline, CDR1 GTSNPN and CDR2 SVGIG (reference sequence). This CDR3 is CAWSQSPDTQYF. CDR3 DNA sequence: TGTGCCTGGAGCCAATCCCCAGATACGCAGTATTTT.

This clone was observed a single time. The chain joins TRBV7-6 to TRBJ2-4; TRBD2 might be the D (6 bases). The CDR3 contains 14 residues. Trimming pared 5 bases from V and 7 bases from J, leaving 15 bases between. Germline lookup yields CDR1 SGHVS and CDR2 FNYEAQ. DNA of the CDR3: TGTGCCAGCAGCCTTTCCGGGAGCGGGAACATTCAGTACTTC. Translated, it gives CASSLSGSGNIQYF.

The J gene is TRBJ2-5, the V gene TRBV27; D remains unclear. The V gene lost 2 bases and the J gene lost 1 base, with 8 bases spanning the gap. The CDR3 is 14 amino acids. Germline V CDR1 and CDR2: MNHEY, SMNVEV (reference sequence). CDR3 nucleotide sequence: TGTGCCAGCAGTTTACGATCTCTCCAAGAGACCCAGTACTTC. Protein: CASSLRSLQETQYF.

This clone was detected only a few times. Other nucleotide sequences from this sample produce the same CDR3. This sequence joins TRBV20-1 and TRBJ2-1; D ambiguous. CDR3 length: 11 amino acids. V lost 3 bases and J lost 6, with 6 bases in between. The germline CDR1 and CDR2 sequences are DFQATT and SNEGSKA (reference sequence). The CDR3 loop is CSASDRNEQFF. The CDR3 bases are TGCAGTGCTAGTGACCGCAATGAGCAGTTCTTC.

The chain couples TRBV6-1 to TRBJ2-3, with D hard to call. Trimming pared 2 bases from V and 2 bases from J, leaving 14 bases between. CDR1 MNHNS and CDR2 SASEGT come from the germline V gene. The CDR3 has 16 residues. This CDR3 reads CASSEIGKAVTDTQYF. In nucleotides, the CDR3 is TGTGCCAGCAGTGAAATTGGGAAGGCGGTCACAGATACGCAGTATTTT.